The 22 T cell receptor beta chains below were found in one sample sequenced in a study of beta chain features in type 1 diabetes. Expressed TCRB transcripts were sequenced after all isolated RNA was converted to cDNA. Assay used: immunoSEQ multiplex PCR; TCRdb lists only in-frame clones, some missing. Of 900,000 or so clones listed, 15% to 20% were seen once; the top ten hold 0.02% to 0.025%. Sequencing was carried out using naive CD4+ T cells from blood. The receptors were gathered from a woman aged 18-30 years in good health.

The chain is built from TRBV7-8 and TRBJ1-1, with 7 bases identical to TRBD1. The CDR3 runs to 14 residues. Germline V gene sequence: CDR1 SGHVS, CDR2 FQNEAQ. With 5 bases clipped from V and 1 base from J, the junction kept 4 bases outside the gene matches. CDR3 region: CASSQGGTNTEAFF. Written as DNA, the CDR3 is TGTGCCAGCAGCCAGGGGGGAACGAACACTGAAGCTTTCTTT.

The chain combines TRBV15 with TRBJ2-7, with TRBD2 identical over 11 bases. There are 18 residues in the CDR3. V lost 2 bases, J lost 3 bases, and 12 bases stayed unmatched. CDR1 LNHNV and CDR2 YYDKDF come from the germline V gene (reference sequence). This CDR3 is CATSRQFRLAGQGYEQYF. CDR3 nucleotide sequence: TGTGCCACCAGCAGACAATTCCGACTAGCGGGACAGGGCTACGAGCAGTACTTC.

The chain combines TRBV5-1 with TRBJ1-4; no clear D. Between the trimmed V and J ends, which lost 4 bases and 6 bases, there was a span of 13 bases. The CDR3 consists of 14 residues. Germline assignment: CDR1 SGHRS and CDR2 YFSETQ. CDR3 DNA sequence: TGCGCCAGCAGCCCTGCCGGAGGGCATGAAAAACTGTTTTTT. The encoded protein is CASSPAGGHEKLFF.

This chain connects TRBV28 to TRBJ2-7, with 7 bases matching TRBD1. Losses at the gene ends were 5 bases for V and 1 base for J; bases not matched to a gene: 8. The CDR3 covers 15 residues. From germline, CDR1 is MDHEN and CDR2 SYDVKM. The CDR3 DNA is TGTGCCAGCAGTCGTCCCGGGACAGTGTCCTACGAGCAGTACTTC. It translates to CASSRPGTVSYEQYF. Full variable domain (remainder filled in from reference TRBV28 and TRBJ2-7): DVKVTQSSRYLVKRTGEKVFLECVQDMDHENMFWYRQDPGLGLRLIYFSYDVKMKEKGDIPEGYSVSREKKERFSLILESASTNQTSMYLCASSRPGTVSYEQYFGPGTRLTVT.

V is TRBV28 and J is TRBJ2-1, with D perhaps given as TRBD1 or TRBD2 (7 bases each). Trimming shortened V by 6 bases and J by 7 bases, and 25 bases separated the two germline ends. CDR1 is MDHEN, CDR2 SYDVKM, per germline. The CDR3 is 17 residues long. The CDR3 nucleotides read TGTGCCAGCAGGGCAGGGGGAGGGTTTCCCATGGGGAATGAGCAGTTCTTC. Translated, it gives CASRAGGGFPMGNEQFF. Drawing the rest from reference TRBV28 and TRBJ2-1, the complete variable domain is DVKVTQSSRYLVKRTGEKVFLECVQDMDHENMFWYRQDPGLGLRLIYFSYDVKMKEKGDIPEGYSVSREKKERFSLILESASTNQTSMYLCASRAGGGFPMGNEQFFGPGTRLTVL.

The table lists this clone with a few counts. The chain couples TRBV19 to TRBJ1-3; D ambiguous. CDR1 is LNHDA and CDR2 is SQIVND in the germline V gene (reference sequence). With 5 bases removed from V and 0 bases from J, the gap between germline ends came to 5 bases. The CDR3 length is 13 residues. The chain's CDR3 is CASSQGSGNTIYF. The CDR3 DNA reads TGTGCCAGTAGTCAAGGCTCTGGAAACACCATATATTTT.

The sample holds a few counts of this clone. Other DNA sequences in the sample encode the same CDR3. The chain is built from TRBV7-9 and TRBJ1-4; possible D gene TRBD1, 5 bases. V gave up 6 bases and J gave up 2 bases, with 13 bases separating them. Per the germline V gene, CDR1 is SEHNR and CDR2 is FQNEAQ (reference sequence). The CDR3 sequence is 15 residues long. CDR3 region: CASSPRETTNEKLFF. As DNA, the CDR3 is TGTGCCAGCAGTCCCAGGGAGACGACTAATGAAAAACTGTTTTTT.

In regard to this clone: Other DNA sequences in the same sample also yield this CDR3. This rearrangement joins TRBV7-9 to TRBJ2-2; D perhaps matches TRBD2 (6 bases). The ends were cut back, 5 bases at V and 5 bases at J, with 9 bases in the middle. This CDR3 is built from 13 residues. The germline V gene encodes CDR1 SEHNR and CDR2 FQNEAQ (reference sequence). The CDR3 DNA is TGTGCCAGCAGCCCCAGCGGGACCGGGGAGCTGTTTTTT. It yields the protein CASSPSGTGELFF. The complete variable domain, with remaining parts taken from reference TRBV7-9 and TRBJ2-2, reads DTGVSQNPRHKITKRGQNVTFRCDPISEHNRLYWYRQTLGQGPEFLTYFQNEAQLEKSRLLSDRFSAERPKGSFSTLEIQRTEQGDSAMYLCASSPSGTGELFFGEGSRLTVL.

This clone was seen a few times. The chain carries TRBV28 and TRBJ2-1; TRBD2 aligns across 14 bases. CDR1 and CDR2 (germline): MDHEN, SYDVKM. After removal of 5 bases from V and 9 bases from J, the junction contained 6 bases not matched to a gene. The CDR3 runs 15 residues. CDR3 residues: CASSLGTSGSGEQFF. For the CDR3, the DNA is TGTGCCAGCAGTCTAGGGACTAGCGGGAGCGGTGAGCAGTTCTTC.

This chain's CDR3 is CASSQGWWDLGASGANVLTF. Written as DNA, the CDR3 is TGCGCCAGCAGCCAAGGGTGGTGGGACCTAGGGGCCTCTGGGGCCAACGTCCTGACTTTC. The gene calls are TRBV4-3 and TRBJ2-6; D may be TRBD1 or TRBD2 (5 bases each). Trimming took 1 base from V and 0 from J, leaving 19 bases between them. From germline, CDR1 is LGHNA and CDR2 YSLEER. The CDR3 consists of 20 residues.

CDR3 residues: CAIMREGRGQFF. Written as DNA, the CDR3 is TGTGCCATCATGCGGGAGGGCCGAGGGCAGTTCTTC. The rearrangement uses TRBV10-3 and TRBJ2-1; 9 positions match TRBD2. Germline CDR1 is ENHRY and CDR2 is SYGVKD. This CDR3 is built from 12 residues. The V and J ends lost 7 bases and 12 bases, in that order; junction bases with no gene match: 7.

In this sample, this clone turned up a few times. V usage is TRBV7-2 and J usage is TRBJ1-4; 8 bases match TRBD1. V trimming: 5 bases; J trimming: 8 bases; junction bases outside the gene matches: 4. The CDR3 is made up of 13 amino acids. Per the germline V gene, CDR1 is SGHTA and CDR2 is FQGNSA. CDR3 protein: CASSGQGREKLFF. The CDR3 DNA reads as TGTGCCAGCAGCGGACAGGGTCGAGAAAAACTGTTTTTT.

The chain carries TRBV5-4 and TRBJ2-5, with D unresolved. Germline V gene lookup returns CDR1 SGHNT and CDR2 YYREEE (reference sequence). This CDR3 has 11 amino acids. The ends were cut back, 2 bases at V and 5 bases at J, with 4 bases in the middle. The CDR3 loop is CASSFDETQYF. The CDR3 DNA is TGTGCCAGCAGCTTCGATGAGACCCAGTACTTC.

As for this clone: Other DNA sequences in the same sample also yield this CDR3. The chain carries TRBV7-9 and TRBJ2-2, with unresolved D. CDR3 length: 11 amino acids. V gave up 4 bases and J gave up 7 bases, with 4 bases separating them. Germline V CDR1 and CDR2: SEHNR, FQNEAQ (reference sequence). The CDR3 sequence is CASSSVGELFF. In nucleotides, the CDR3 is TGTGCCAGCAGCTCGGTCGGGGAGCTGTTTTTT.

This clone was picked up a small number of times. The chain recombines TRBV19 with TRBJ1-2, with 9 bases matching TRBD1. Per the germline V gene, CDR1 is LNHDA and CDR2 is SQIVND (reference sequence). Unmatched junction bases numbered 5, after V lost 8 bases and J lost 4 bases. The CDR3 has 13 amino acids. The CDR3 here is CASYRTGAYGYTF. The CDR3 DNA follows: TGTGCCAGTTACAGGACAGGGGCCTATGGCTACACCTTC. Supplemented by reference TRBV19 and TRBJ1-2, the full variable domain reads DGGITQSPKYLFRKEGQNVTLSCEQNLNHDAMYWYRQDPGQGLRLIYYSQIVNDFQKGDIAEGYSVSREKKESFPLTVTSAQKNPTAFYLCASYRTGAYGYTFGSGTRLTVV.

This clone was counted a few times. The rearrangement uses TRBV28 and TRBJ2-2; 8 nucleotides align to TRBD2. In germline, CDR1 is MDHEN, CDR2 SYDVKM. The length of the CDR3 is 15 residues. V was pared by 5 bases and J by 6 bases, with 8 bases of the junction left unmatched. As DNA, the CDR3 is TGTGCCAGCAGTCCCGAGTTCGGGAGGGCCGGGGAGCTGTTTTTT. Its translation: CASSPEFGRAGELFF.

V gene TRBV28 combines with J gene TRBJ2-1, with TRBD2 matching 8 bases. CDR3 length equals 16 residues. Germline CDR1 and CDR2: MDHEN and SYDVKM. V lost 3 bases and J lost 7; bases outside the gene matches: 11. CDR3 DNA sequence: TGTGCCAGCAGTTTGGGAGGGGCTAGCGGGTATAATGAGCAGTTCTTC. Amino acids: CASSLGGASGYNEQFF.

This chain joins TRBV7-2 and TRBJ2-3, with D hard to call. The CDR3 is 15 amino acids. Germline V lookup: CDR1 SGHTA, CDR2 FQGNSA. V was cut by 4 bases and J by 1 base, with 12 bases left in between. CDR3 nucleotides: TGTGCCAGCAGCTCCTGGCAGGCGGGCACAGATACGCAGTATTTT. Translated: CASSSWQAGTDTQYF.

CDR3 residues: CASRRDGANYGYTF. CDR3 nucleotide sequence: TGTGCCAGCAGAAGGGACGGAGCTAACTATGGCTACACCTTC. The genes are TRBV7-2 and TRBJ1-2; the D gene is possibly TRBD1 (5 bases). The CDR3 runs 14 residues. CDR1 is SGHTA and CDR2 is FQGNSA in the germline V gene. Trimming stripped 6 bases from V and 0 bases from J, with 11 bases between.

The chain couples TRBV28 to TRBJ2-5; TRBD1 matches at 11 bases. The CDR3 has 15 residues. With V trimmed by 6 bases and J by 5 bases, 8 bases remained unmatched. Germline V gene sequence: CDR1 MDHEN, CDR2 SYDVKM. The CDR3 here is CASSSGQGAGETQYF. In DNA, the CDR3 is TGTGCCAGCAGCTCTGGACAGGGGGCAGGGGAGACCCAGTACTTC.

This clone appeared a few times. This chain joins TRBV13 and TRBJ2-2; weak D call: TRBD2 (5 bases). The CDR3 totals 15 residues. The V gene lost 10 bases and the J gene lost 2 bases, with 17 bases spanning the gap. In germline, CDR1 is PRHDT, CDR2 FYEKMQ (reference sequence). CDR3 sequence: CATTRSGLNTGELFF. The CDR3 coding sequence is TGTGCCACTACAAGGAGCGGACTTAACACCGGGGAGCTGTTTTTT. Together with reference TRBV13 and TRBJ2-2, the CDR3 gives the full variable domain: AAGVIQSPRHLIKEKRETATLKCYPIPRHDTVYWYQQGPGQDPQFLISFYEKMQSDKGSIPDRFSAQQFSDYHSELNMSSLELGDSALYFCATTRSGLNTGELFFGEGSRLTVL.

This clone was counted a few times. The CDR3 reads CASSYTANTEAFF. CDR3 sequence (DNA): TGTGCCAGCAGTTATACCGCGAACACTGAAGCTTTCTTT. The V gene is TRBV6-5, the J gene TRBJ1-1; D unclear. Trimming pared 3 bases from V and 1 base from J, leaving 6 bases between. This CDR3 region has 13 residues. Per germline, CDR1 MNHEY and CDR2 SVGAGI.